Listed below are T cell receptor beta chains from one sample, sequenced in a study of blood T cells in healthy people across ages. Via MiXCR, TCRdb re-called the 5' RACE reads, giving one row per CDR3 protein. Among approximately 880,000 distinct CDR3 sequences listed, about 44% were seen once. Sequencing input: blood. These receptors were collected from a man aged 25-45 years in good health. Each CDR3 is given without its conserved first and last residue. A D gene is named only where the DNA matches it firmly. Clone size, where shown, is once, few, many, or a class for clones that have expanded.

V: TRBV27
size: -
J: TRBJ2-7
D: TRBD2
CDR3: ASSSSGNSYEQY

V: TRBV7-2
size: -
J: TRBJ1-2
D: -
CDR3: ASSLDSALYT

V: TRBV4-1
size: few
J: TRBJ2-5
D: TRBD2
CDR3: ASSPLEGLAETQY

V: TRBV6-2/TRBV6-3
size: -
J: TRBJ2-5
D: TRBD1
CDR3: ASSYGRGQQETQY

V: TRBV4-3
size: many
J: TRBJ2-1
D: -
CDR3: ASSQEDTGYNEQF

V: TRBV29-1
size: many
J: TRBJ2-5
D: -
CDR3: SVVGRKETQY

V: TRBV4-3
size: few
J: TRBJ2-7
D: -
CDR3: ASSQDPLDGRSYEQY

V: TRBV20-1
size: -
J: TRBJ2-7
D: TRBD1
CDR3: SATNRQGAYEQY

V: TRBV12-3/TRBV12-4
size: -
J: TRBJ2-5
D: -
CDR3: ASSSTPTFGEETQY

V: TRBV2
size: few
J: TRBJ2-1
D: TRBD2
CDR3: ASSGGGSYNEQF

V: TRBV4-1
size: -
J: TRBJ2-2
D: -
CDR3: ASSSHRARTGGLF

V: TRBV20-1
size: -
J: TRBJ2-7
D: -
CDR3: SARDPGLARGEQY

V: TRBV29-1
size: -
J: TRBJ1-6
D: -
CDR3: SVRDGVDYNSPLH

V: TRBV20-1
size: -
J: TRBJ2-5
D: -
CDR3: SVALRQQETQY

V: TRBV3-1
size: -
J: TRBJ1-1
D: -
CDR3: ASSQDRRLNTEAF

V: TRBV3-1
size: -
J: TRBJ2-1
D: -
CDR3: ASSRDSSMREQF

V: TRBV7-2
size: -
J: TRBJ1-5
D: -
CDR3: ASTPGLRQPQH

V: TRBV6-2/TRBV6-3
size: many
J: TRBJ2-4
D: TRBD2
CDR3: ASSFIATSGRLNIQY

V: TRBV4-1
size: -
J: TRBJ2-7
D: -
CDR3: ASSQGSSSYEQY

V: TRBV6-2/TRBV6-3
size: -
J: TRBJ1-1
D: -
CDR3: ASSPVGNTEAF

V: TRBV4-3
size: few
J: TRBJ2-7
D: -
CDR3: ASSQGGQPSPYEQY

V: TRBV11-2
size: few
J: TRBJ2-3
D: TRBD2
CDR3: ASTLLAGGRSTDTQY

V: TRBV12-5
size: -
J: TRBJ2-7
D: -
CDR3: AILGSSYEQY

V: TRBV10-2
size: -
J: TRBJ2-7
D: TRBD2
CDR3: ASSVTSGDLYYEQY

V: TRBV5-1
size: -
J: TRBJ2-2
D: -
CDR3: ASSLVRREDTGELF

V: TRBV29-1
size: -
J: TRBJ2-1
D: -
CDR3: SVERGRATYNEQF

V: TRBV21-1
size: -
J: TRBJ2-7
D: -
CDR3: ASGKVTGMTYEQY

V: TRBV29-1
size: once
J: TRBJ2-3
D: -
CDR3: SVPLTDTRY

V: TRBV29-1
size: -
J: TRBJ2-1
D: TRBD2
CDR3: SVEKRWSGGANEQF

V: TRBV18
size: -
J: TRBJ1-2
D: TRBD1
CDR3: ASSPPVNRGHGYT

V: TRBV6-5
size: -
J: TRBJ2-7
D: TRBD1
CDR3: ASGQGAWEQY

V: TRBV5-1
size: -
J: TRBJ2-3
D: TRBD1
CDR3: ASSLSGTGGSTDTQY

V: TRBV11-1
size: few
J: TRBJ2-3
D: -
CDR3: ASSYPSDSSTDTQY

V: TRBV27
size: -
J: TRBJ2-7
D: -
CDR3: ASSSIRRVSYEQY

V: TRBV20-1
size: -
J: TRBJ2-1
D: -
CDR3: SVEGAPQNNEQF

V: TRBV28
size: many
J: TRBJ1-2
D: -
CDR3: ASSLSVGGQKANYGYT

V: TRBV12-3/TRBV12-4
size: -
J: TRBJ1-5
D: -
CDR3: ASSYDGRTQH

V: TRBV7-3
size: -
J: TRBJ2-2
D: TRBD1
CDR3: ASSLKVGGQYTGELF

V: TRBV9
size: -
J: TRBJ1-4
D: -
CDR3: ASSRQGRGANEKLF

V: TRBV5-1
size: few
J: TRBJ2-4
D: -
CDR3: ASSYAGY

V: TRBV4-3
size: -
J: TRBJ1-6
D: TRBD1
CDR3: ASSQQTGGNSPLH

V: TRBV6-5
size: -
J: TRBJ1-1
D: TRBD1
CDR3: ASSYDRGLTEAF

V: TRBV29-1
size: -
J: TRBJ2-1
D: TRBD2
CDR3: SVDNLLAGEQEQF

V: TRBV20-1
size: -
J: TRBJ2-7
D: -
CDR3: SAEPDTNSYEQY

V: TRBV3-1
size: -
J: TRBJ2-1
D: TRBD1
CDR3: ASSQVWTGPLNEQF

V: TRBV6-2/TRBV6-3
size: -
J: TRBJ2-1
D: -
CDR3: ASSYISEGHEQF

V: TRBV28
size: -
J: TRBJ2-3
D: TRBD2
CDR3: ASTPGLAGGSDTQY

V: TRBV3-1
size: -
J: -
D: -
CDR3: ASSRLSENIQY

V: TRBV12-3/TRBV12-4
size: -
J: TRBJ2-3
D: -
CDR3: ASSFYGTSTDTQY